The 30 T cell receptor beta chains in this list originate from one sample, sequenced in a study of T cell responses to AZD1222 COVID-19 vaccine. Sequencing used immunoSEQ multiplex PCR; TCRdb keeps in-frame clones, though not all of them. The sample lists under 200,000 clones; 90% were seen once. The sequencing here drew on peripheral blood, taken on day 0 of AZD1222 vaccination. These receptors all stem from an adult in good health.

The chain carries TRBV27 and TRBJ1-5; a weak D match, TRBD1 (6 bases). The CDR3 loop spans 19 amino acids. V shed 5 bases and J shed 4 bases, with 27 bases lying between them. Germline assignment: CDR1 MNHEY and CDR2 SMNVEV (reference sequence). This CDR3 reads CASSLSLRGGKGKNQPQHF. Here the CDR3 DNA reads TGTGCCAGCAGTCTCTCATTGAGGGGGGGGAAGGGAAAAAATCAGCCCCAGCATTTT.

The chain employs TRBV7-9 and TRBJ1-1; the D is unclear. The CDR3 is 14 residues long. Germline lookup yields CDR1 SEHNR and CDR2 FQNEAQ (reference sequence). V gave up 1 base and J gave up 2 bases, with 8 bases separating them. As DNA, the CDR3 is TGTGCCAGCAGCTTAGGGGCACTAAACACTGAAGCTTTCTTT. It translates to CASSLGALNTEAFF. Filled out from reference TRBV7-9 and TRBJ1-1, the complete variable domain reads DTGVSQNPRHKITKRGQNVTFRCDPISEHNRLYWYRQTLGQGPEFLTYFQNEAQLEKSRLLSDRFSAERPKGSFSTLEIQRTEQGDSAMYLCASSLGALNTEAFFGQGTRLTVV.

The gene calls are TRBV5-1 and TRBJ2-2; 8 bases match TRBD2. The CDR3 loop spans 17 amino acids. The V and J ends lost 4 bases and 4 bases, in that order; junction bases with no gene match: 12. Germline V gene data show CDR1 as SGHRS and CDR2 as YFSETQ. The CDR3 loop reads CASSHPTGGPGTGELFF. CDR3 in DNA: TGCGCCAGCAGCCATCCGACGGGGGGGCCCGGCACCGGGGAGCTGTTTTTT. Variable domain in full (rest from reference TRBV5-1 and TRBJ2-2): KAGVTQTPRYLIKTRGQQVTLSCSPISGHRSVSWYQQTPGQGLQFLFEYFSETQRNKGNFPGRFSGRQFSNSRSEMNVSTLELGDSALYLCASSHPTGGPGTGELFFGEGSRLTVL.

This clone was seen once. The genes are TRBV6-5 and TRBJ1-2, with 9 bases fitting TRBD1. J lost 9 bases, V lost 5 bases, and 7 bases had no gene match. Germline V gene sequence: CDR1 MNHEY, CDR2 SVGAGI. The CDR3 runs to 13 residues. For the CDR3, the DNA is TGTGCCAGCAGTCCCACAGGGGGCGATAGCTACACCTTC. Translation gives CASSPTGGDSYTF.

The CDR3 sequence: CASSVLTGDTEAFF. The DNA of the CDR3 is TGTGCCAGCAGCGTACTGACAGGGGACACTGAAGCTTTCTTT. The rearrangement joins TRBV9 to TRBJ1-1; 8 nucleotides agree with TRBD1. With V trimmed by 1 base and J by 3 bases, 2 bases remained unmatched. Germline loops: CDR1 SGDLS, CDR2 YYNGEE. This CDR3 spans 14 amino acids.

This clone is a singleton in its sample. The J gene is TRBJ2-1, the V gene TRBV11-2; tentative D call: TRBD2 (5 bases). The CDR3 is 15 amino acids. The V gene's germline CDR1 is SGHAT and CDR2 FQNNGV. V lost 5 bases to trimming and J lost 8 bases, with 19 bases between them. The CDR3: CASSPIRGRADEQFF. CDR3 nucleotide sequence: TGTGCCAGCAGCCCGATCCGAGGGCGTGCGGATGAGCAGTTCTTC.

This clone is a singleton in its sample. This sequence joins TRBV6-5 and TRBJ2-2; D is unclear. V was pared by 0 bases and J by 1 base, with 0 bases between. Germline CDR1 MNHEY, CDR2 SVGAGI. The CDR3 is made up of 13 amino acids. CDR3 DNA sequence: TGTGCCAGCAGTTACTCGAACACCGGGGAGCTGTTTTTT. This encodes CASSYSNTGELFF.

This clone was seen a single time. The rearrangement links TRBV18 to TRBJ2-7, with TRBD1 as a possible D gene (5 bases). CDR3 length: 15 amino acids. From germline, CDR1 is KGHSH and CDR2 LQKENI. Trimming left V 0 bases short and J 4 bases short, with 13 bases between. The CDR3 DNA follows: TGTGCCAGCTCACCACCAGGGGTACAAGGGTACGAGCAGTACTTC. Translation: CASSPPGVQGYEQYF. The entire variable domain, with the rest obtained from reference TRBV18 and TRBJ2-7, is as follows: NAGVMQNPRHLVRRRGQEARLRCSPMKGHSHVYWYRQLPEEGLKFMVYLQKENIIDESGMPKERFSAEFPKEGPSILRIQQVVRGDSAAYFCASSPPGVQGYEQYFGPGTRLTVT.

The V gene is TRBV4-2, the J gene TRBJ2-2, with D uncertain. V lost 4 bases, J lost 5 bases, and 23 bases lay in between. The germline gives CDR1 LGHNA, CDR2 YNFKEQ. This CDR3 spans 18 amino acids. DNA of the CDR3: TGTGCCAGCAGCCTTTCGGATCGGCCCCCTATGGGGACCGGGGAGCTGTTTTTT. It codes for CASSLSDRPPMGTGELFF.

This chain links TRBV5-1 with TRBJ2-4, with D tentatively TRBD1 (5 bases). Germline values: CDR1 SGHRS, CDR2 YFSETQ. Between the trimmed V and J ends, which lost 2 bases and 1 base, there was a span of 16 bases. The CDR3 contains 17 residues. Written as DNA, the CDR3 is TGCGCCAGCAGCTTAAATGGGGAACCAGGGGCCAAAAACATTCAGTACTTC. Amino acids: CASSLNGEPGAKNIQYF. Drawing the rest from reference TRBV5-1 and TRBJ2-4, the complete variable domain is KAGVTQTPRYLIKTRGQQVTLSCSPISGHRSVSWYQQTPGQGLQFLFEYFSETQRNKGNFPGRFSGRQFSNSRSEMNVSTLELGDSALYLCASSLNGEPGAKNIQYFGAGTRLSVL.

This clone was found a few times. The CDR3 nucleotides read TGTGCCAGCAGCTTACAGCTGGGACAGGGTGACACTGAAGCTTTCTTT. This sequence encodes CASSLQLGQGDTEAFF. The chain carries TRBV5-8 and TRBJ1-1; TRBD1 matches at 9 bases. This CDR3 spans 16 amino acids. V trimming: 2 bases; J trimming: 3 bases; junction bases outside the gene matches: 8. Germline assignment: CDR1 SGHTS and CDR2 YDEGEE.

The chain has TRBV4-1 and TRBJ1-6; the D is unclear. The germline V and J ends were trimmed by 2 bases and 9 bases, with 8 bases remaining between them. This CDR3 is 13 amino acids long. Germline lookup yields CDR1 MGHRA and CDR2 YSYEKL. The CDR3 nucleotides are TGCGCCAGCAGCCAACCCGGTAGTTCACCCCTCCACTTT. This sequence encodes CASSQPGSSPLHF.

The rearrangement joins TRBV7-9 to TRBJ1-2; the D gene is possibly TRBD1 (5 bases). This CDR3 is built from 16 residues. Trimming left V 5 bases short and J 4 bases short, with 20 bases between. Germline values: CDR1 SEHNR, CDR2 FQNEAQ (reference sequence). CDR3 loop: CASSPTPKQVRYGYTF. Written as DNA, the CDR3 is TGTGCCAGCAGCCCCACCCCTAAACAGGTTCGCTATGGCTACACCTTC.

The rearrangement joins TRBV6-4 to TRBJ1-4, with TRBD1 identical over 8 bases. The CDR3 length is 15 residues. Germline values: CDR1 MRHNA, CDR2 SNTAGT. Losses at the gene ends were 6 bases for V and 8 bases for J; bases not matched to a gene: 11. CDR3 region: CASRPTGGESEKLFF. The CDR3 region has the DNA TGTGCCAGCAGACCCACAGGGGGGGAGTCGGAAAAACTGTTTTTT.

This chain uses TRBV11-1 with TRBJ1-1; D is perhaps TRBD1 (5 bases). This CDR3 spans 16 amino acids. The germline V and J ends were trimmed by 2 bases and 1 base, with 14 bases remaining between them. Looked up from germline, CDR1 is SGHAT and CDR2 is FQDESV (reference sequence). The CDR3 DNA reads TGTGCCAGCAGCTTAACCCGCGCAGGGAAGAACACTGAAGCTTTCTTT. It is translated as CASSLTRAGKNTEAFF.

The chain has TRBV6-5 and TRBJ2-6; D is undetermined. With 8 bases removed from V and 4 bases from J, the gap between germline ends came to 9 bases. The CDR3 contains 13 residues. CDR1 is MNHEY and CDR2 is SVGAGI in the germline V gene. DNA of the CDR3: TGTGCCAGCCGCCAGACCGGGGCCAACGTCCTGACTTTC. Encoded protein: CASRQTGANVLTF.

This rearrangement joins TRBV4-2 to TRBJ1-3; TRBD1 agrees at 7 bases. This CDR3 has 16 amino acids. V trimming: 0 bases; J trimming: 0 bases; junction bases outside the gene matches: 2. Per the germline V gene, CDR1 is LGHNA and CDR2 is YNFKEQ. The CDR3 sequence is CASSQDRTGSGNTIYF. In nucleotides, the CDR3 is TGTGCCAGCAGCCAAGACCGGACAGGCTCTGGAAACACCATATATTTT.

The rearrangement uses TRBV7-3 and TRBJ1-1; no clear D. V lost 0 bases and J 6 bases, leaving 11 bases between the germline ends. The CDR3 runs to 14 residues. The germline gives CDR1 SGHTA, CDR2 FQGTGA. The CDR3, as DNA: TGTGCCAGCAGCTTAACTGGCAGTAATTCTGAAGCTTTCTTT. Translation: CASSLTGSNSEAFF.

The chain uses TRBV28 and TRBJ2-3; 9 bases line up with TRBD2. V lost 5 bases, J lost 6 bases, and 9 bases stayed unmatched. Germline loops: CDR1 MDHEN, CDR2 SYDVKM. This CDR3 region has 15 residues. CDR3 amino acids: CASSRLAGWADTQYF. CDR3 nucleotide sequence: TGTGCCAGCAGTAGGCTAGCGGGGTGGGCGGATACGCAGTATTTT.

CDR3 residues: CASISRGRSNSPLHF. CDR3 nucleotides: TGCGCCAGCATTTCTAGGGGCAGGTCTAATTCACCCCTCCACTTT. The chain employs TRBV10-1 and TRBJ1-6; D perhaps matches TRBD1 (5 bases). Germline V gene lookup returns CDR1 WNHNN and CDR2 SYGVQD (reference sequence). The V and J ends lost 7 bases and 6 bases respectively, with 16 bases between them. The CDR3 contains 15 residues.

The chain links TRBV2 to TRBJ1-1; maybe TRBD1 (6 bases). This CDR3 region has 12 residues. V was trimmed by 6 bases and J by 5 bases, leaving 10 bases between them. Germline V gene sequence: CDR1 SNHLY, CDR2 FYNNEI. The CDR3 sequence is CASSIQGTEAFF. CDR3 bases: TGTGCCAGCAGCATACAGGGAACTGAAGCTTTCTTT.

The chain has TRBV28 and TRBJ1-1; a possible D gene is TRBD1 (5 bases). This CDR3 contains 13 residues. V was shortened by 6 bases and J by 12 bases, with 20 bases between the two germline ends. Germline CDR1 MDHEN, CDR2 SYDVKM. The CDR3 sequence is CASSGAGNRATFF. The CDR3 region has the DNA TGTGCCAGCAGCGGGGCGGGCAATCGGGCGACTTTCTTT. Variable domain in full (rest from reference TRBV28 and TRBJ1-1): DVKVTQSSRYLVKRTGEKVFLECVQDMDHENMFWYRQDPGLGLRLIYFSYDVKMKEKGDIPEGYSVSREKKERFSLILESASTNQTSMYLCASSGAGNRATFFGQGTRLTVV.

This clone was recorded only once. This chain uses TRBV19 with TRBJ1-3, with D perhaps matching TRBD1 (5 bases). CDR3 length: 14 amino acids. The V gene's germline CDR1 is LNHDA and CDR2 SQIVND (reference sequence). Trimming removed 3 bases from V and 3 bases from J, with 9 bases in between. The CDR3 protein is CASSMGRGGNTIYF. The CDR3 nucleotides read TGTGCCAGTAGTATGGGGCGAGGTGGAAACACCATATATTTT.

The V call is TRBV12-5, the J call TRBJ1-2; D uncertain. The V and J ends lost 3 bases and 2 bases respectively, with 10 bases between them. The CDR3 runs 14 residues. Germline V gene data show CDR1 as LGHNT and CDR2 as FRNRAP. The CDR3 spells CASGLSGLNYGYTF. The CDR3 nucleotides are TGTGCTAGTGGTTTATCGGGCCTCAACTATGGCTACACCTTC.

V usage is TRBV14 and J usage is TRBJ1-1, with D tentatively TRBD1 (5 bases). Deletions cut 4 bases from V and 2 bases from J, with 17 bases between. The CDR3 has 16 amino acids. In germline, CDR1 is SGHDN, CDR2 FVKESK. DNA for the CDR3: TGTGCCAGCAGCCCCCTGGCCCTAGGGACTAACACTGAAGCTTTCTTT. Translating gives CASSPLALGTNTEAFF.

CDR3 sequence: CASSIGTGWKYGYTF. DNA for the CDR3: TGTGCCAGCAGTATCGGGACAGGGTGGAAATATGGCTACACCTTC. The V gene is TRBV28, the J gene TRBJ1-2; TRBD1 matches at 9 bases. After removal of 5 bases from V and 5 bases from J, the junction contained 9 bases not matched to a gene. Germline V lookup: CDR1 MDHEN, CDR2 SYDVKM. The CDR3 has 15 residues.

The rearrangement links TRBV4-3 to TRBJ2-1; tentative D call: TRBD2 (7 bases). This CDR3 contains 17 residues. V was shortened by 0 bases and J by 5 bases, with 17 bases between the two germline ends. CDR1 LGHNA and CDR2 YSLEER come from the germline V gene. Here the CDR3 DNA reads TGCGCCAGCAGCCAAGAGGGTAGGGGCGGGGGCAACAATGAGCAGTTCTTC. Translation: CASSQEGRGGGNNEQFF.

The gene calls are TRBV4-3 and TRBJ1-5; no definite D call. The CDR3 extends over 13 amino acids. CDR1 is LGHNA, CDR2 YSLEER, per germline. V was pared by 1 base and J by 4 bases, with 5 bases between. Written as DNA, the CDR3 is TGCGCCAGCAGCCAAGGCATTAATCAGCCCCAGCATTTT. Its translation is CASSQGINQPQHF.

The chain has TRBV7-6 and TRBJ2-2; D possibly uses TRBD1 or TRBD2 (5 bases each). The V gene's germline CDR1 is SGHVS and CDR2 FNYEAQ. The length of the CDR3 is 15 residues. Trimming removed 7 bases from V and 1 base from J, with 13 bases in between. The CDR3 loop reads CASTRTGGNTGELFF. The DNA for the CDR3 is TGTGCCAGCACCCGGACTGGGGGGAACACCGGGGAGCTGTTTTTT.

The chain carries TRBV10-3 and TRBJ2-4; 7 nucleotides match TRBD1. Germline CDR1 and CDR2: ENHRY and SYGVKD. The V segment lost 3 bases and the J segment 7 bases; nucleotides outside the gene matches: 6. This CDR3 has 14 residues. CDR3 loop: CAISEQGTTNIQYF. The CDR3 region has the DNA TGTGCCATCAGTGAACAGGGGACCACTAACATTCAGTACTTC.